A single sample gave rise to the 29 T cell receptor beta chains below, sequenced in a study of shared clonotypes between healthy human individuals. CD45RO-negative, CCR7-selected cells formed the naive CD8 fraction, which excluded terminally differentiated effector memory CD45RA+ cells. Measured with immunoSEQ multiplex PCR; TCRdb has only the in-frame clones, and not every one. The table lists roughly 2 million clones, about 95% of them singletons, with 0.85% to 1.2% in the top ten. The sequencing input was naive CD8+ T cells sorted from blood. All receptors derive from a young man in good health.

The CDR3, as DNA: TGTGCCAGCAGTTACTCAGGCCACACAGATACGCAGTATTTT. Amino acid sequence: CASSYSGHTDTQYF. The chain combines TRBV6-5 with TRBJ2-3, with D hard to call. Germline CDR1 MNHEY, CDR2 SVGAGI. This CDR3 is 14 amino acids long. V was clipped by 0 bases and J by 2 bases, with 6 bases between them.

V and J are TRBV19 and TRBJ2-1, with D unresolved. Trimming stripped 5 bases from V and 3 bases from J, with 8 bases between. Germline V gene lookup returns CDR1 LNHDA and CDR2 SQIVND (reference sequence). The CDR3 totals 13 residues. The CDR3 nucleotides are TGTGCCAGTAGTTTCCGGGTCTACAATGAGCAGTTCTTC. Translated, it gives CASSFRVYNEQFF.

This chain connects TRBV6-5 to TRBJ1-2; D is ambiguous. Germline V gene sequence: CDR1 MNHEY, CDR2 SVGAGI. Trimming left V 9 bases short and J 0 bases short, with 11 bases between. The CDR3 runs 13 residues. The CDR3 nucleotides read TGTGCCAGTTGGACTACTCCTAACTATGGCTACACCTTC. The encoded protein is CASWTTPNYGYTF.

The chain couples TRBV6-6 to TRBJ2-3; TRBD1 is a possible D gene (6 bases). This CDR3 comprises 16 residues. V was cut by 0 bases and J by 0 bases, with 10 bases left in between. Germline V lookup: CDR1 MNHNY, CDR2 SVGAGI (reference sequence). The CDR3 region is CASSYSWTASTDTQYF. The CDR3 DNA sequence: TGTGCCAGCAGTTACTCGTGGACAGCAAGCACAGATACGCAGTATTTT.

In its sample, this clone was seen once. This sequence joins TRBV27 and TRBJ1-4, with 9 bases lining up with TRBD1. Germline V gene sequence: CDR1 MNHEY, CDR2 SMNVEV (reference sequence). The CDR3 spans 14 residues. V dropped 6 bases and J dropped 4; count of bases not matched to a gene: 3. CDR3 DNA: TGTGCCAGCAGCCGGGACAGGGATAATGAAAAACTGTTTTTT. This codes for CASSRDRDNEKLFF.

This clone was observed a single time. This chain connects TRBV7-6 to TRBJ2-2; D is undetermined. The CDR3 is made up of 13 amino acids. V gave up 1 base and J gave up 4 bases, with 4 bases separating them. Germline CDR1 is SGHVS and CDR2 is FNYEAQ. The CDR3 protein is CASSLEPTGELFF. In nucleotides, the CDR3 is TGTGCCAGCAGCTTAGAACCCACCGGGGAGCTGTTTTTT.

The chain links TRBV7-9 to TRBJ1-4; 8 bases are a match to TRBD1. This CDR3 has 14 residues. Losses at the gene ends were 5 bases for V and 5 bases for J; bases not matched to a gene: 4. Germline V gene lookup returns CDR1 SEHNR and CDR2 FQNEAQ (reference sequence). The CDR3 loop reads CASSEWTGNEKLFF. For the CDR3, the DNA is TGTGCCAGCAGCGAGTGGACAGGGAATGAAAAACTGTTTTTT.

V gene TRBV5-1 combines with J gene TRBJ2-5, with D perhaps being TRBD1 or TRBD2 (5 bases each). The CDR3 has 16 amino acids. The V end lost 9 bases, the J end lost 3 bases, and 24 bases lay between the germline ends. Germline-derived CDR1 and CDR2 are SGHRS and YFSETQ. CDR3 loop: CATQIGLWGTEETQYF. As DNA, the CDR3 is TGCGCCACCCAAATCGGCCTCTGGGGGACCGAAGAGACCCAGTACTTC.

Concerning this clone itself: Other DNA sequences from this sample encode an identical CDR3 as well. The chain is built from TRBV27 and TRBJ1-5; D is unresolved. V was trimmed by 2 bases and J by 6 bases, leaving 5 bases between them. CDR3 length: 12 amino acids. The germline gives CDR1 MNHEY, CDR2 SMNVEV (reference sequence). The DNA for the CDR3 is TGTGCCAGCAGTTTAATTGGTCAGCCCCAGCATTTT. This translates into CASSLIGQPQHF.

V usage is TRBV19 and J usage is TRBJ2-3, with 8 bases aligning to TRBD1. Germline assignment: CDR1 LNHDA and CDR2 SQIVND (reference sequence). V gave up 5 bases and J gave up 11 bases; unmatched junction bases: 6. The CDR3 contains 12 residues. The CDR3 sequence: CASSLTGGGQYF. DNA of the CDR3: TGTGCCAGTAGTCTAACAGGGGGTGGGCAGTATTTT. The variable domain in full, with the rest retrieved from reference TRBV19 and TRBJ2-3, is DGGITQSPKYLFRKEGQNVTLSCEQNLNHDAMYWYRQDPGQGLRLIYYSQIVNDFQKGDIAEGYSVSREKKESFPLTVTSAQKNPTAFYLCASSLTGGGQYFGPGTRLTVL.

The CDR3 DNA is TGTGCCAGCAGCACTATGACAGGGGCCGAGCAGTACTTC. Residues: CASSTMTGAEQYF. The rearrangement uses TRBV7-3 and TRBJ2-7; 8 nucleotides match TRBD1. Germline V CDR1 and CDR2: SGHTA, FQGTGA. The CDR3 consists of 13 residues. V gave up 5 bases and J gave up 6 bases; unmatched junction bases: 6.

A single count supports this clone. The chain employs TRBV4-1 and TRBJ1-3, with 7 nucleotides matching TRBD1. The V gene end was trimmed by 2 bases and the J gene end by 0 bases; junction bases not matched to a gene: 7. There are 17 residues in the CDR3. The germline V gene encodes CDR1 MGHRA and CDR2 YSYEKL. CDR3 loop: CASSQLTGPGSGNTIYF. CDR3 DNA: TGCGCCAGCAGCCAATTGACAGGGCCCGGCTCTGGAAACACCATATATTTT.

Worth noting for this clone: This sample also contains other DNA sequences that code for the same CDR3. The CDR3 sequence is CASSEGVTYEQYF. The DNA for the CDR3 is TGTGCCAGCAGTGAAGGGGTAACCTACGAGCAGTACTTC. The chain links TRBV6-1 to TRBJ2-7, with D uncertain. This CDR3 comprises 13 residues. Germline lookup yields CDR1 MNHNS and CDR2 SASEGT. Trimming shortened V by 1 base and J by 2 bases, and 6 bases separated the two germline ends.

This clone was detected once. The genes are TRBV6-1 and TRBJ2-7; no clear D. This CDR3 has 17 residues. Trimming took 2 bases from V and 0 from J, leaving 17 bases between them. Per germline, CDR1 MNHNS and CDR2 SASEGT. CDR3 sequence (DNA): TGTGCCAGCAGTGAACTCCCATCCGACGCTAGCTCCTACGAGCAGTACTTC. Amino acid sequence: CASSELPSDASSYEQYF.

The chain recombines TRBV7-9 with TRBJ2-2, with D tentatively TRBD1 (5 bases). CDR1 is SEHNR, CDR2 FQNEAQ, per germline (reference sequence). The CDR3 has 14 amino acids. Trimming shortened V by 6 bases and J by 3 bases, and 11 bases separated the two germline ends. The CDR3 coding sequence is TGTGCCAGCAGATGGGGCTTGGACACCGGGGAGCTGTTTTTT. Its protein is CASRWGLDTGELFF.

The chain links TRBV30 to TRBJ2-7; D gene unclear. The CDR3 totals 15 residues. The germline V gene encodes CDR1 GTSNPN and CDR2 SVGIG (reference sequence). Trimming took off 3 bases at V and 5 bases at J, with 20 bases between the two ends. The CDR3 here is CAWRGSGPLWDEQYF. In nucleotides, the CDR3 is TGTGCCTGGAGGGGGTCAGGCCCTTTATGGGACGAGCAGTACTTC.

This clone was seen just once. The chain couples TRBV5-1 to TRBJ1-1, with D tentatively TRBD1 (5 bases). Trimming left V 2 bases short and J 6 bases short, with 11 bases between. Germline V gives CDR1 SGHRS, CDR2 YFSETQ. The CDR3 is made up of 13 amino acids. In DNA form, the CDR3 reads TGCGCCAGCAGCTTCAGGGACGGCTCTGAAGCTTTCTTT. Translating gives CASSFRDGSEAFF.

The chain links TRBV5-1 to TRBJ1-2, with 7 bases identical to TRBD1. The CDR3 is 16 residues long. V dropped 1 base and J dropped 6; count of bases not matched to a gene: 12. Germline V lookup: CDR1 SGHRS, CDR2 YFSETQ. The CDR3 coding sequence is TGCGCCAGCAGCTTGAATGGAGGGGGACAGAGTGATGGCTACACCTTC. Amino acids: CASSLNGGGQSDGYTF.

The J gene is TRBJ2-2, the V gene TRBV4-3, with D possibly matching TRBD1 (5 bases). V was cut by 3 bases and J by 5 bases, with 19 bases left in between. The CDR3 has 17 residues. Germline CDR1 and CDR2: LGHNA and YSLEER. In DNA form, the CDR3 reads TGCGCCAGCAGCCAGGGGCCCAAAGGGCTCGGAACCGGGGAGCTGTTTTTT. This codes for CASSQGPKGLGTGELFF.

The genes are TRBV27 and TRBJ2-7; a possible D gene is TRBD1 (6 bases). Per the germline V gene, CDR1 is MNHEY and CDR2 is SMNVEV (reference sequence). V was cut by 0 bases and J by 4 bases, with 10 bases left in between. The CDR3 extends over 14 amino acids. The CDR3 here is CASSLSPQGYEQYF. CDR3 sequence (DNA): TGTGCCAGCAGTTTATCGCCCCAGGGGTACGAGCAGTACTTC.

A remark on this clone: The same CDR3 is also encoded by other DNA sequences in this sample. J is TRBJ2-7 and V is TRBV28; D is unclear. The V end lost 6 bases, the J end lost 1 base, and 7 bases lay between the germline ends. This CDR3 contains 12 residues. Germline values: CDR1 MDHEN, CDR2 SYDVKM. The CDR3 spells CASSPASYEQYF. Here the CDR3 DNA reads TGTGCCAGCAGCCCAGCTTCCTACGAGCAGTACTTC.

The chain couples TRBV7-6 to TRBJ2-7, with D possibly being TRBD2 (5 bases). Germline V gene sequence: CDR1 SGHVS, CDR2 FNYEAQ. Trimming removed 1 base at V and 1 base at J, with 11 bases between. The CDR3 length is 15 residues. The CDR3 protein is CASSLGSGKSYEQYF. As DNA, the CDR3 is TGTGCCAGCAGCTTAGGTTCCGGGAAATCCTACGAGCAGTACTTC.

V usage is TRBV5-6 and J usage is TRBJ2-1; the match to TRBD2 covers 12 bases. Trimming removed 4 bases from V and 4 bases from J; junction bases left unmatched: 9. The CDR3 sequence is 17 residues long. Germline V gene lookup returns CDR1 SGHDT and CDR2 YYEEEE. CDR3 bases: TGTGCCAGCAGCCCCAGGACTAGCGGGGACTATTACAATGAGCAGTTCTTC. Residues: CASSPRTSGDYYNEQFF.

This chain uses TRBV2 with TRBJ1-2, with D hard to call. Trimming took 6 bases from V and 2 from J, leaving 13 bases between them. There are 14 residues in the CDR3. In germline, CDR1 is SNHLY, CDR2 FYNNEI. The CDR3 nucleotides are TGTGCCAGCAGCGAGGGAGTAGACAACTATGGCTACACCTTC. Amino acids: CASSEGVDNYGYTF.

The V and J genes are TRBV27 and TRBJ2-1, with D hard to call. Germline lookup yields CDR1 MNHEY and CDR2 SMNVEV (reference sequence). This CDR3 contains 15 residues. Trimming took 5 bases from V and 3 from J, leaving 14 bases between them. The CDR3, as DNA: TGTGCCAGCAGTCAGTCTAGTACTCTCTACAATGAGCAGTTCTTC. It encodes CASSQSSTLYNEQFF.

The V call is TRBV27, the J call TRBJ2-7; D unresolved. In germline, CDR1 is MNHEY, CDR2 SMNVEV (reference sequence). This CDR3 comprises 15 residues. Trimming pared 2 bases from V and 1 base from J, leaving 12 bases between. CDR3 nucleotide sequence: TGTGCCAGCAGTTTAGCTGGGTGGGGTTCCTACGAGCAGTACTTC. Its translation: CASSLAGWGSYEQYF.

The chain couples TRBV30 to TRBJ2-3; 7 nucleotides line up with TRBD2. The CDR3 has 13 amino acids. The trim removed 5 bases at V and 2 bases at J, leaving 4 bases unmatched. Germline lookup yields CDR1 GTSNPN and CDR2 SVGIG (reference sequence). The CDR3 bases are TGTGCCTGGGGAGCGGGGACCACAGATACGCAGTATTTT. Protein product: CAWGAGTTDTQYF. The full variable domain, with the rest looked up from reference TRBV30 and TRBJ2-3, is SQTIHQWPATLVQPVGSPLSLECTVEGTSNPNLYWYRQAAGRGLQLLFYSVGIGQISSEVPQNLSASRPQDRQFILSSKKLLLSDSGFYLCAWGAGTTDTQYFGPGTRLTVL.

This chain connects TRBV2 to TRBJ2-7, with 10 bases aligning to TRBD1. The germline gives CDR1 SNHLY, CDR2 FYNNEI. The CDR3 runs to 14 residues. The V and J ends lost 6 bases and 5 bases, in that order; junction bases with no gene match: 7. CDR3 amino acids: CASRMTGGFDEQYF. The DNA of the CDR3 is TGTGCCAGCAGGATGACAGGGGGCTTTGACGAGCAGTACTTC. Filled out from reference TRBV2 and TRBJ2-7, the complete variable domain reads EPEVTQTPSHQVTQMGQEVILRCVPISNHLYFYWYRQILGQKVEFLVSFYNNEISEKSEIFDDQFSVERPDGSNFTLKIRSTKLEDSAMYFCASRMTGGFDEQYFGPGTRLTVT.

The chain joins TRBV7-6 to TRBJ2-7; D might be TRBD1 (6 bases). There are 14 residues in the CDR3. The ends were cut back, 3 bases at V and 4 bases at J, with 13 bases in the middle. The germline V gene has CDR1 SGHVS and CDR2 FNYEAQ. Here the CDR3 reads CASSLTGMGYEQYF. As DNA, the CDR3 is TGTGCCAGCAGCTTGACAGGAATGGGATACGAGCAGTACTTC.